A single sample gave rise to the 8 T cell receptor beta chains below, sequenced in a study of cytomegalovirus exposure and HLA in healthy donors (dated by TCRdb to 2016 to 2017). Library creation used the immunoSEQ multiplex PCR assay. The multiplex PCR relied on a mix of 60 forward primers for TCR Vbeta segments and 13 reverse primers for TCR Jbeta segments. The clones in this table, taken by TCRdb from immuneACCESS, are in-frame only. Not every clone is retained; where verified, under half of the shortfall comes from an unresolved V gene, and the cause of the rest is unknown. For this sample the table gives a few hundred thousand clones, of which more than 60% were detected only once. Of the sample, about 0.2% falls within the top ten clones. Input material: PBMCs. These receptors were taken from a girl aged 2-10 years in good health and CMV-seronegative.

The CDR3 loop is CASSLQAGASEQYF. Here the CDR3 DNA reads TGTGCCAGCAGCTTACAGGCTGGGGCCTCCGAGCAGTACTTC. The chain joins TRBV14 to TRBJ2-7; weak D call: TRBD1 (5 bases). This CDR3 has 14 amino acids. Germline lookup yields CDR1 SGHDN and CDR2 FVKESK. Between the trimmed V and J ends, which lost 5 bases and 6 bases, there was a span of 17 bases. Filled out from reference TRBV14 and TRBJ2-7, the complete variable domain reads EAGVTQFPSHSVIEKGQTVTLRCDPISGHDNLYWYRRVMGKEIKFLLHFVKESKQDESGMPNNRFLAERTGGTYSTLKVQPAELEDSGVYFCASSLQAGASEQYFGPGTRLTVT.

V is TRBV19 and J is TRBJ1-1; D remains ambiguous. Germline values: CDR1 LNHDA, CDR2 SQIVND (reference sequence). The CDR3 consists of 14 residues. V gave up 1 base and J gave up 7 bases, with 13 bases separating them. The CDR3 is CASSIASRDYEAFF. The CDR3 DNA sequence: TGTGCCAGTAGTATAGCGTCCCGAGATTATGAAGCTTTCTTT. Full variable domain (outside the CDR3, taken from reference TRBV19 and TRBJ1-1): DGGITQSPKYLFRKEGQNVTLSCEQNLNHDAMYWYRQDPGQGLRLIYYSQIVNDFQKGDIAEGYSVSREKKESFPLTVTSAQKNPTAFYLCASSIASRDYEAFFGQGTRLTVV.

The chain uses TRBV27 and TRBJ2-7; TRBD2 aligns across 9 bases. The CDR3 sequence is 18 residues long. Germline V gives CDR1 MNHEY, CDR2 SMNVEV (reference sequence). V trimming: 5 bases; J trimming: 0 bases; junction bases outside the gene matches: 14. The CDR3 region is CASSMSSGRYQPSYEQYF. The CDR3 nucleotides are TGTGCCAGCAGTATGAGTAGCGGGAGATATCAACCCTCCTACGAGCAGTACTTC.

This clone has just one count. The V call is TRBV9, the J call TRBJ2-7; 8 nucleotides line up with TRBD2. V was pared by 0 bases and J by 2 bases, with 4 bases of the junction left unmatched. The length of the CDR3 is 15 residues. CDR1 is SGDLS and CDR2 is YYNGEE in the germline V gene. The CDR3 DNA sequence: TGTGCCAGCAGCGTAGGGCCGGGAGGGACCTACGAGCAGTACTTC. Translation: CASSVGPGGTYEQYF.

V and J are TRBV6-1 and TRBJ2-7, with D possibly TRBD2 on 5 matching bases. Germline CDR1 and CDR2: MNHNS and SASEGT. Trimming removed 6 bases at V and 1 base at J, with 13 bases between. This CDR3 has 14 amino acids. The CDR3 DNA sequence: TGTGCCAGCAGCCAAGACGGGATTTCCTACGAGCAGTACTTC. This encodes CASSQDGISYEQYF.

The chain has TRBV7-9 and TRBJ2-7; tentatively, D is TRBD1 (5 bases). CDR1 and CDR2 (germline): SEHNR, FQNEAQ (reference sequence). The ends were cut back, 4 bases at V and 4 bases at J, with 17 bases in the middle. The CDR3 runs 15 residues. This CDR3 reads CASSSPPQAVYEQYF. The CDR3 bases are TGTGCCAGCAGCTCCCCCCCACAGGCAGTTTACGAGCAGTACTTC.

This chain connects TRBV11-2 to TRBJ2-7, with D possibly being TRBD2 (6 bases). The CDR3 sequence is 14 residues long. Germline V gene lookup returns CDR1 SGHAT and CDR2 FQNNGV. Trimming took 1 base from V and 5 from J, leaving 12 bases between them. CDR3 DNA: TGTGCCAGCAGCTTAGGACTAGTAATCGACGAGCAGTACTTC. It translates to CASSLGLVIDEQYF.

The chain links TRBV7-9 to TRBJ1-1, with TRBD1 identical over 7 bases. J gave up 7 bases and V 3 bases, and 8 bases lay outside the gene matches. The germline V gene has CDR1 SEHNR and CDR2 FQNEAQ (reference sequence). CDR3 size: 14 residues. The CDR3 DNA sequence: TGTGCCAGCAGCTTCAGTGGGACAGCGGATGAAGCTTTCTTT. It yields the protein CASSFSGTADEAFF.